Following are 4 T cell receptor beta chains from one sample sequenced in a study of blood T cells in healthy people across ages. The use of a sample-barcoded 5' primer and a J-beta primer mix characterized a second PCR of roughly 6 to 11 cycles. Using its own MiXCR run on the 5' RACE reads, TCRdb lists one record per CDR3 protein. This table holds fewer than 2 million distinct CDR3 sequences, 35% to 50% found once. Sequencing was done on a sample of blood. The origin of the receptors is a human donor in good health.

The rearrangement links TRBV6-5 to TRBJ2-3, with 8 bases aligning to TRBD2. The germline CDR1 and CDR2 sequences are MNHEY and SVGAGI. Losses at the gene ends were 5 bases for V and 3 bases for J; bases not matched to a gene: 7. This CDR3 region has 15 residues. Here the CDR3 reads CASSRSGGVTDTQYF. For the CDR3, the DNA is TGTGCCAGCAGTCGAAGCGGGGGAGTGACAGATACGCAGTATTTT.

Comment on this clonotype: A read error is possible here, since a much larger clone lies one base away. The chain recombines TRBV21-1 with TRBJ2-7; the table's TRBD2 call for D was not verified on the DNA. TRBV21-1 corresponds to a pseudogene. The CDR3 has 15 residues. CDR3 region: CAGSRLAGGPLEQYF. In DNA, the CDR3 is TGTGCCGGCAGCAGACTAGCGGGGGGCCCACTCGAGCAGTACTTC.

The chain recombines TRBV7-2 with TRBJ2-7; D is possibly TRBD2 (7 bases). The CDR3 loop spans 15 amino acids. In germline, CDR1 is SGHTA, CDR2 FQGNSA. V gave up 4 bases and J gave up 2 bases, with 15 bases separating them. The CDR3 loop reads CASSSVGGLTYEQYF. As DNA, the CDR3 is TGTGCCAGCAGCTCGGTGGGGGGGCTTACCTACGAGCAGTACTTC. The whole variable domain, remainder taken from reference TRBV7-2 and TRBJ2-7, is GAGVSQSPSNKVTEKGKDVELRCDPISGHTALYWYRQSLGQGLEFLIYFQGNSAPDKSGLPSDRFSAERTGGSVSTLTIQRTQQEDSAVYLCASSSVGGLTYEQYFGPGTRLTVT.

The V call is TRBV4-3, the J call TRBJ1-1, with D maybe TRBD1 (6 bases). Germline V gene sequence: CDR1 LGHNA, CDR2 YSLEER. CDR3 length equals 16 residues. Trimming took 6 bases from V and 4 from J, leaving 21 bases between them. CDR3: CASSFPGRGQITEAFF. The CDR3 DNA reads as TGCGCCAGCAGTTTCCCGGGCCGGGGGCAGATCACTGAAGCTTTCTTT.